A selection of T cell receptor beta chains follows, all from one sample in a study of blood T cells in healthy people across ages. TCRdb reprocessed the 5' RACE reads with MiXCR, giving one entry per CDR3 protein. The table records 650,000 to 1,000,000 distinct CDR3 sequences, 46% of them present only once. The sample was blood. The receptors stem from an older man in good health. The CDR3 runs from the conserved cysteine through the conserved F or W.

v_gene	CDR3aa
TRBV6-5	CASRLAGGRYNEQYF
TRBV4-1	CASSQDSVRGGFSYNEQFF
TRBV5-1	CASSRESGTSHEQYF
TRBV4-3	CASSQEGRDSYEQYF
TRBV5-1	CASSLTDTQYF
TRBV12-3/TRBV12-4	CASRPQENEQFF
TRBV7-2	CASTGDSNYEQYF
TRBV11-3	CASSLGTSGVGETQYF
TRBV9	CASSQGLVPYNEQFF
TRBV10-3	CAISKSTGGGDEQYF
TRBV13	CASSLGSRAYGYTF
TRBV7-2	CASSLGAGGNEQYF
TRBV25-1	CASSESTSGRNEQFF
TRBV5-4	CASSPGRRGLQFF
TRBV5-1	CASSIRLDGTYNEQFF
TRBV11-2	CASSGDRGLGNTIYF
TRBV29-1	CSVAWETQYF
TRBV3-1	CASSRLAGASGGELFF
TRBV20-1	CSARDPASGSVGEQFF
TRBV2	CASRSGAGAYNEQYF
TRBV28	CASSWRTEQPQHF
TRBV12-3/TRBV12-4	CASSPRVGAGHSYEQYF
TRBV25-1	CASRPGGTYEQYF
TRBV6-5	CASRSRVETQYF
TRBV7-2	CASSLLAGSGYF
TRBV29-1	CSAAQGPEGYGYTF
TRBV11-2	CASSLTGNLGETQYF
TRBV5-4	CASSFTVVADTQYF
TRBV5-1	CASSHRTEGEKLFF
TRBV20-1	CSARDWRPEADTQYF
TRBV6-2/TRBV6-3	CASRGLGGGQFF
TRBV4-3	CASSPRGAAHIDTQYF
TRBV20-1	CSANLPRQGALYEQYF
TRBV5-1	CASSLSPFVQPQHF
TRBV27	CATYRGPADTQYF
TRBV6-4	CASSPQFFSYNEQFF
TRBV29-1	CSVKSGSEAFF
TRBV28	CASSRTNPGVTYGYTF
TRBV7-2	CASSLANLRAYEQYF
TRBV25-1	CASSEVGINYGYTF
TRBV20-1	CSARAGERGGYEQYF
TRBV20-1	CSARTGYSEQYF
TRBV6-1	CASRGTDYNSPLHF
TRBV30	CAWSGRGGITDTQYF
TRBV12-3/TRBV12-4	CASSSGFQDGYTF
TRBV7-2	CASSLRWERAYGYTF
TRBV4-2	CASSQEISQPNNEQFF
TRBV6-5	CASSKGDRGLTEAFF
TRBV10-3	CAISEPGQGGYF
TRBV7-2	CASTMALAGSYEQYF
TRBV4-1	CASSQEGSGLAGGNEQFF
TRBV29-1	CSAQGRESSYNEQFF
TRBV4-2	CASSQAGGALETQYF
TRBV30	CAWSGGADEQFF
TRBV6-2/TRBV6-3	CASRSSGRFYEQYF
TRBV20-1	CSARSFGTISYNEQFF
TRBV28	CASSARGFATQYF
TRBV30	CAQGAGEPDEQFF